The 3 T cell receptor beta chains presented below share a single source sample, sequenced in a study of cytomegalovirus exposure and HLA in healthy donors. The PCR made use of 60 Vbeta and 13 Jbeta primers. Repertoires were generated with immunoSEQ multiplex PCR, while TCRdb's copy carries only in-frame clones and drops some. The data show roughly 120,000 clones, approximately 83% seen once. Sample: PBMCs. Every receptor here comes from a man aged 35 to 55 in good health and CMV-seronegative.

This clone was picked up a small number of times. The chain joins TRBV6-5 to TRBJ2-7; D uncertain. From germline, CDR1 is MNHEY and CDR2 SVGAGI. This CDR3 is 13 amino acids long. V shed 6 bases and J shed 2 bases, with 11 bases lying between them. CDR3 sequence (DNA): TGTGCCAGCAGGGCAGTGATCCCCTACGAGCAGTACTTC. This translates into CASRAVIPYEQYF.

Here the CDR3 DNA reads TGTGCCAGCCGGGACAACCTTTCACCCCTCCACTTT. It specifies CASRDNLSPLHF. The chain joins TRBV27 to TRBJ1-6, with a weak D call TRBD1 (6 bases). The V end was cut by 8 bases, the J end by 9 bases, with 11 bases between. Germline assignment: CDR1 MNHEY and CDR2 SMNVEV (reference sequence). The CDR3 loop spans 12 amino acids.

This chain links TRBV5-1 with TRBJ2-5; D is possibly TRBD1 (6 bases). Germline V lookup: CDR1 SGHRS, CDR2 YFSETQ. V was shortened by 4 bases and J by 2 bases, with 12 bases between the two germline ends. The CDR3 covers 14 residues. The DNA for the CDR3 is TGCGCCAGCAGCACCGGACAGACACAAGAGACCCAGTACTTC. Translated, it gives CASSTGQTQETQYF. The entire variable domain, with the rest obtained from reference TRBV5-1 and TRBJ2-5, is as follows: KAGVTQTPRYLIKTRGQQVTLSCSPISGHRSVSWYQQTPGQGLQFLFEYFSETQRNKGNFPGRFSGRQFSNSRSEMNVSTLELGDSALYLCASSTGQTQETQYFGPGTRLLVL.